This T cell receptor (beta chain) was recovered during a study of blood T cell repertoires in COVID-19. Turning to the study itself: From the United States, Italy and Spain came samples of acute and convalescent COVID-19.

The CDR3 covers 13 residues. Germline CDR1 and CDR2: LNHDA and SQIVND (reference sequence). Trimming removed 5 bases at V and 2 bases at J, with 10 bases between. Clones were sequenced by immunoSEQ multiplex PCR, and TCRdb holds only the in-frame ones, with some missing. The sample comprises some 410,000 clones, approximately 90% of which are singletons, and approximately 1% rests with the top ten. The gene calls are TRBV19 and TRBJ2-7; the D is unclear. The sequence came from a woman aged 25 to 39 with acute COVID-19. The sequenced material came from PBMCs or T cells enriched from blood (not recorded which). This chain's CDR3 is CASSGLPAYEQYF. CDR3 nucleotides: TGTGCCAGTAGTGGGCTCCCTGCCTACGAGCAGTACTTC.